The source of this T cell receptor (beta chain) is a study of T cell responses to AZD1222 COVID-19 vaccine. There are 14 residues in the CDR3. Here immunoSEQ multiplex PCR was the method, and the copy in TCRdb shows in-frame clones only, minus some. The repertoire holds about 90,000 clones, with 65% to 90% as singletons. The sample was peripheral blood, taken on day 0 of AZD1222 vaccination. This chain uses TRBV21-1 with TRBJ2-1; the table calls TRBD2, which could not be checked here. TRBV21-1 corresponds to a pseudogene. The origin of this receptor is an adult in good health. The CDR3 spells CASTTSGTYNEQFF. The CDR3 bases are TGTGCCAGCACCACTAGCGGAACATACAATGAGCAGTTCTTC.